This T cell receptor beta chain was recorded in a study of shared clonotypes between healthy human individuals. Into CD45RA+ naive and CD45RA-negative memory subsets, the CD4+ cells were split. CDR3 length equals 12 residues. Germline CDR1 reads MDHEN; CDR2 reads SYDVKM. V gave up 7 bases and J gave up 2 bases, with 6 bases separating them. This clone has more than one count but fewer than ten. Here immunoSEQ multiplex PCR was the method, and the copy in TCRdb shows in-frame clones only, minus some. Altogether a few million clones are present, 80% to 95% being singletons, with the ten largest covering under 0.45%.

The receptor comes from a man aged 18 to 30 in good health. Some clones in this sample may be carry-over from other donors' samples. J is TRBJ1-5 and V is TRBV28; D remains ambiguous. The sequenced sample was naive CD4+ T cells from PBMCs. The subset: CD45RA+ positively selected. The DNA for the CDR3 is TGTGCCAGCAACAGTGGCAATCAGCCCCAGCATTTT. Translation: CASNSGNQPQHF.